These 16 T cell receptor beta chains came from one sample sequenced in a study of blood T cells in healthy people across ages. A second 7 to 11 cycle PCR used barcoded and J-beta primers. TCRdb re-derived calls from the 5' RACE reads in MiXCR, one entry per CDR3 protein. The sample records 1,500,000 or so distinct CDR3 sequences, almost 60% being singletons. The sequencing sample was made of blood. The receptors were gathered from a man younger than 35 in good health.

This chain joins TRBV5-1 and TRBJ2-7; either TRBD1 or TRBD2 may fit D (5 bases each). The CDR3 has 15 residues. Germline CDR1 and CDR2: SGHRS and YFSETQ. Trimming left V 3 bases short and J 0 bases short, with 13 bases between. CDR3 DNA sequence: TGCGCCAGCAGCTGGGACGGAGAGAGCTCCTACGAGCAGTACTTC. This gives the protein CASSWDGESSYEQYF.

The V gene is TRBV11-2, the J gene TRBJ2-4; D remains ambiguous. The J call is uncertain, as TRBJ2-7 better fits the DNA end. Germline-derived CDR1 and CDR2 are SGHAT and FQNNGV. This CDR3 is 14 amino acids long. CDR3 loop: CASSLGFRPYEQYF. CDR3 DNA sequence: TGTGCCAGCAGCTTAGGATTTAGACCGTACGAGCAGTACTTC.

The J gene is TRBJ2-5, the V gene TRBV7-9, with TRBD1 matching 7 bases. The J call is doubtful: the DNA matches TRBJ2-7 better. The CDR3 spans 16 residues. Germline V lookup: CDR1 SEHNR, CDR2 FQNEAQ (reference sequence). CDR3 nucleotides: TGTGCCAGCAGCTCCTGGCCGGGACAGCCCCCCTACGAGCAGTACTTC. Protein product: CASSSWPGQPPYEQYF.

This clonotype was detected only a few times. The CDR3 DNA is TGTGCCACCAGTGATCTAGGGGGTTGGGAGACCCAGTACTTC. Its protein is CATSDLGGWETQYF. The gene calls are TRBV24-1 and TRBJ2-5, with TRBD1 as a possible D gene (6 bases). The V end lost 3 bases, the J end lost 5 bases, and 12 bases lay between the germline ends. There are 14 residues in the CDR3. Per germline, CDR1 KGHDR and CDR2 SFDVKD.

V usage is TRBV7-9 and J usage is TRBJ2-5, with TRBD1 as a possible D gene (6 bases). This CDR3 is built from 15 residues. V lost 3 bases and J 4 bases, leaving 15 bases between the germline ends. The germline gives CDR1 SEHNR, CDR2 FQNEAQ (reference sequence). CDR3 residues: CASSFLPGEIETQYF. The CDR3 coding sequence is TGTGCCAGCAGCTTTTTGCCAGGGGAGATAGAGACCCAGTACTTC.

The CDR3 here is CASSYRESTYEQYF. The CDR3 region has the DNA TGTGCCAGCAGTTACAGGGAAAGCACCTACGAGCAGTACTTC. The V call is TRBV6-5, the J call TRBJ2-5; D is uncertain. The DNA end is more similar to TRBJ2-7, so the J call may be wrong. Per the germline V gene, CDR1 is MNHEY and CDR2 is SVGAGI. The CDR3 runs to 14 residues.

The chain recombines TRBV2 with TRBJ2-3; D remains ambiguous. The ends were cut back, 4 bases at V and 4 bases at J, with 9 bases in the middle. Germline-derived CDR1 and CDR2 are SNHLY and FYNNEI. The CDR3 is 13 amino acids. CDR3 DNA: TGTGCCAGCAGTGTGGAGCACTCAGATACGCAGTATTTT. Its translation: CASSVEHSDTQYF.

This clonotype was observed a handful of times. The chain carries TRBV10-2 and TRBJ2-1; D is perhaps TRBD2 (5 bases). CDR1 is WSHSY, CDR2 SAAADI, per germline. V was clipped by 3 bases and J by 0 bases, with 6 bases between them. CDR3 length: 14 amino acids. This chain's CDR3 is CASSDRGSYNEQFF. CDR3 bases: TGCGCCAGCAGTGACCGGGGCTCCTACAATGAGCAGTTCTTC.

The chain joins TRBV20-1 to TRBJ2-1; 9 positions match TRBD1. The germline gives CDR1 DFQATT, CDR2 SNEGSKA (reference sequence). This CDR3 has 11 residues. V dropped 0 bases and J dropped 14; count of bases not matched to a gene: 2. The CDR3 spells CSARDRDREFF. DNA for the CDR3: TGCAGTGCTAGAGATCGGGACAGGGAGTTCTTC.

The gene calls are TRBV7-9 and TRBJ2-1; D perhaps matches TRBD2 (6 bases). CDR3 length: 15 residues. Germline V lookup: CDR1 SEHNR, CDR2 FQNEAQ (reference sequence). The V end lost 5 bases, the J end lost 10 bases, and 21 bases lay between the germline ends. Here the CDR3 DNA reads TGTGCCAGCAGCCTTCGGGACCCCCATGGGAGGGAGCAGTTCTTC. The encoded protein is CASSLRDPHGREQFF.

The chain uses TRBV7-9 and TRBJ1-2, with TRBD1 matching 8 bases. Trimming cost V 5 bases and J 3 bases; bases outside gene matches: 5. The germline V gene encodes CDR1 SEHNR and CDR2 FQNEAQ (reference sequence). The CDR3 is 14 amino acids. The CDR3: CASSVPGQDYGYTF. The CDR3 bases are TGTGCCAGCAGCGTACCGGGACAGGACTATGGCTACACCTTC.

The chain couples TRBV6-2 or TRBV6-3 to TRBJ2-2; the match to TRBD1 covers 9 bases. This CDR3 is built from 16 residues. The V gene end was trimmed by 7 bases and the J gene end by 5 bases; junction bases not matched to a gene: 11. Germline CDR1 MNHEY, CDR2 SVGEGT. The CDR3 region has the DNA TGTGCCAGCATTGAGCCGGGACAGGGTGTTACCGGGGAGCTGTTTTTT. This translates into CASIEPGQGVTGELFF.

This clonotype was seen a handful of times. The genes are TRBV27 and TRBJ2-7; D unresolved. CDR1 is MNHEY, CDR2 SMNVEV, per germline (reference sequence). The V gene lost 0 bases and the J gene lost 1 base, with 7 bases spanning the gap. The CDR3 consists of 14 residues. As DNA, the CDR3 is TGTGCCAGCAGTTTATCGGCTGTATCCTACGAGCAGTACTTC. It yields the protein CASSLSAVSYEQYF.

The chain uses TRBV19 and TRBJ2-6; maybe TRBD2 (5 bases). Trimming pared 10 bases from V and 0 bases from J, leaving 16 bases between. The CDR3 totals 16 residues. Per germline, CDR1 LNHDA and CDR2 SQIVND (reference sequence). The CDR3 coding sequence is TGTGCCACCGTGAAAGGACTCCCCTCTGGGGCCAACGTCCTGACTTTC. Translating it yields CATVKGLPSGANVLTF.

On this clonotype: The germline gene is not matched at one end of the junction; a read error may be the cause. The chain links TRBV2 to TRBJ2-7; maybe TRBD1 (6 bases). The CDR3 length is 16 residues. Per the germline V gene, CDR1 is SNHLY and CDR2 is FYNNEI. The CDR3 DNA sequence: TGTGCCAGAAGTGACACTAACGACAGGAGAGCCTACGAGCAGTACTTC. It yields the protein CARSDTNDRRAYEQYF.

The chain links TRBV27 to TRBJ2-3; D may match TRBD1 or TRBD2 (6 bases each). The CDR3 loop spans 19 amino acids. Trimming left V 4 bases short and J 0 bases short, with 23 bases between. Germline CDR1 and CDR2: MNHEY and SMNVEV (reference sequence). The CDR3 DNA follows: TGTGCCAGCAGTTCATACCGGGCCCCCAGGGGACTTAGCACAGATACGCAGTATTTT. Translation: CASSSYRAPRGLSTDTQYF.